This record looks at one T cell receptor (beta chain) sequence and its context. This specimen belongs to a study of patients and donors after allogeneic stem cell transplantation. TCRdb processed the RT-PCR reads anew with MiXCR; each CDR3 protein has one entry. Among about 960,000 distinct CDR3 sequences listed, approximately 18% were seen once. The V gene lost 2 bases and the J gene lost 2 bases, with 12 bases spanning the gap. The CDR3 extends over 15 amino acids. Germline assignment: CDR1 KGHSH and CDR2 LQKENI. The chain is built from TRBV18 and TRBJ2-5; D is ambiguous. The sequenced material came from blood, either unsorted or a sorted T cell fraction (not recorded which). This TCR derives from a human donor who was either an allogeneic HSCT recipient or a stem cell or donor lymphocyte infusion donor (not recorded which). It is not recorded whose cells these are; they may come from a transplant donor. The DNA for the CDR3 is TGTGCCAGCTCACCATCTACCGGACCGCAAGAGACCCAGTACTTC. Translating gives CASSPSTGPQETQYF.